The clone carrying this T cell receptor (beta chain) has a single count. The data derive from a study of CD8+ T cells in alopecia areata. Following RNA extraction, reverse transcription yielded cDNA that acted as the sequencing template. Profiled with immunoSEQ multiplex PCR; TCRdb holds only in-frame clones, not every one. The sample has fewer than 150,000 clones, roughly 69% seen once. Between the trimmed V and J ends, which lost 1 base and 5 bases, there was a span of 8 bases. The CDR3 sequence is 12 residues long. The germline gives CDR1 SQVTM, CDR2 ANQGSEA. The receptor was derived from a human donor in good health. The sample consisted of CD4+ T cells sorted from blood. This chain links TRBV29-1 with TRBJ1-2; no clear D. This chain's CDR3 is CSVEGSPYGYTF. CDR3 in DNA: TGCAGCGTTGAAGGTTCACCTTATGGCTACACCTTC.